This entry describes one TCR beta chain. This clone's antigen is unknown. The record has no base qualities; no much larger clone is one base away. TCRbeta CDR3 regions were amplified from genomic DNA by means of the immunoSEQ Assay, a bias-controlled multiplex PCR. For the original study's pipeline: The number of nucleated cells in each sample was estimated from the amplification of reference gene primers within the assay. Sequence reads were collapsed and filtered to measure the absolute abundance of every unique TCRbeta CDR3 rearrangement. Productive Simpson clonality was computed per sample as the square root of Simpson's diversity index over productive rearrangements. In TCRdb, the immuneACCESS table is reduced to in-frame sequences with V and J assigned. These tables do not hold every clone; where another copy was compared, an unresolved V gene accounts for under half, and the others remain unexplained. Clone size and the V and J calls come from that table; the DNA yielded D and trimming. This sample comprises approximately 390,000 clones, roughly 90% of them detected only once. Jointly, the top ten make up about 2.1% of the sample.

Its CDR3 holds 14 amino acids, cysteine through phenylalanine. Left in the record is the CDR3 DNA by itself, 42 bases read in frame from the first base. The CDR1 and CDR2 encoded by the germline V gene are MDHEN and SYDVKM. V trim: 5 bases; J trim: 2 bases; unmatched bases: 3. The data were taken from a study of blood T cell repertoires in COVID-19 (dated by TCRdb to the early 2020s). Describing the broader study: Collaborator samples came from the United States, Italy and Spain and covered acute and convalescent phases of COVID-19. Subjects who had been exposed to COVID-19, were actively infected with it, or had recovered from it provided the deeply sampled blood TCRbeta repertoires that made up the dataset. HLA class I and class II types, where available, came from metadata supplied by the sample provider rather than from assay-based typing. A de-identified subject ID, COVID-19 status, age in years and sex were almost always included in the sample metadata. The prospective study material was composed of cDNA or gDNA derived from T cells, B-cell-depleted T cells, or PBMCs. The samples were drawn from the first 160 participants of the ongoing ImmuneRACE study and from roughly 1,300 subjects provided by 6 global collaborators. A freely available public database, intended as a resource for researchers studying the immune response to SARS-CoV-2, is where the repertoires were released.

General study outcomes and caveats: How much clinical and demographic metadata was included differed by source and by participant, and the metadata was provided uncurated.

Participants in the prospective study were aged roughly 18 to 90 years, lived in 20 to 30 United States geographic areas, and enrolled through a virtual design. To assign participants to cohorts, the prospective study relied on clinical history that participants themselves reported in a screening survey and a study questionnaire. In the prospective study, whole blood, serum and a nasopharyngeal or oropharyngeal swab were collected from each participant by mobile phlebotomists. Prospective study participants could optionally give additional blood draws and questionnaires over an approximately 2-month period. Before DNA extraction, prospective study blood samples were shipped either frozen or at room temperature.

The TCR sequence derives from a woman aged 35 to 49 with acute COVID-19. The specimen sequenced was PBMCs or T cells enriched from blood (not recorded which). The rearrangement combines TRBV28 with TRBJ1-2, with TRBD1 matching 9 junction bases. The sequence in DNA is TGTGCCAGCAGTCAGGACAGGGGAAACTATGGCTACACCTTC. The resulting protein is CASSQDRGNYGYTF.